This T cell receptor (beta chain) was found in a study of cytotoxic CD8 clonotypes in ibrutinib-treated CLL. With respect to this clone: The same CDR3 can be traced to other DNA sequences in this sample.

Assay: immunoSEQ multiplex PCR; the TCRdb copy retains only in-frame clones and omits some. The profile shows approximately 350,000 clones, 67% of them singletons. Trimming left V 8 bases short and J 8 bases short, with 21 bases between. The V gene's germline CDR1 is SNHLY and CDR2 FYNNEI. CDR3 length: 15 residues. The chain uses TRBV2 and TRBJ1-4; no firm D call. The material sequenced was PBMCs, taken after 36 months of ibrutinib treatment. The sequence came from a human donor with chronic lymphocytic leukemia. This CDR3 is CASRIKRLSKEKLFF. CDR3 in DNA: TGTGCCAGCCGTATAAAGAGACTCAGCAAAGAAAAACTGTTTTTT.